Listed here are 9 T cell receptor beta chains from one sample, sequenced in a study of lung T cells in sarcoidosis with Löfgren's syndrome. TCRdb used MiXCR to reprocess the reads, holding one entry per CDR3 protein. This sample has roughly 7,800 distinct CDR3 sequences; around a fifth occur once, and the top ten carry around 23%. The sequenced sample consisted of CD4+ T cells from bronchoalveolar lavage fluid. Receptor source: a human donor with sarcoidosis (Löfgren's syndrome or another form), or a control subject (not recorded which).

This clonotype was recorded once. The rearrangement joins TRBV19 to TRBJ2-7; 7 nucleotides match TRBD1. V was clipped by 9 bases and J by 0 bases; unmatched bases: 11. This CDR3 is 15 amino acids long. The germline gives CDR1 LNHDA, CDR2 SQIVND (reference sequence). Here the CDR3 reads CASSETGKGSYEQYF. CDR3 in DNA: TGTGCCAGCTCTGAGACAGGGAAGGGCTCCTACGAGCAGTACTTC.

This clonotype has at least ten counts. V and J are TRBV7-8 and TRBJ2-7; possibly TRBD1 or TRBD2 for D (5 bases each). Germline V lookup: CDR1 SGHVS, CDR2 FQNEAQ. V lost 5 bases and J lost 3, with 14 bases in between. This CDR3 is 14 amino acids long. The DNA of the CDR3 is TGTGCCAGCAGCGACCGGTGGGACCGCTACGAGCAGTACTTC. Its protein product is CASSDRWDRYEQYF.

This clonotype is labeled as medium-sized. The chain couples TRBV7-2 to TRBJ1-5, with D maybe TRBD1 (5 bases). The ends were cut back, 1 base at V and 6 bases at J, with 10 bases in the middle. Germline CDR1 is SGHTA and CDR2 is FQGNSA. There are 14 residues in the CDR3. The DNA of the CDR3 is TGTGCCAGCAGCTTAGAGGGGTATAGTCAGCCCCAGCATTTT. Encoded protein: CASSLEGYSQPQHF.

This clonotype was recorded a few times. The CDR3 is CASSLDSLASYGYTF. The CDR3 region has the DNA TGTGCCAGCAGTTTAGACAGCCTTGCTTCTTATGGCTACACCTTC. The rearrangement links TRBV27 to TRBJ1-2, with D perhaps matching TRBD1 (5 bases). V lost 2 bases to trimming and J lost 5 bases, with 15 bases between them. This CDR3 is built from 15 residues. Germline V gives CDR1 MNHEY, CDR2 SMNVEV (reference sequence).

There are many counts of this clonotype. V gene TRBV20-1 combines with J gene TRBJ2-7, with D unclear. V was clipped by 6 bases and J by 3 bases, with 9 bases between them. CDR1 is DFQATT and CDR2 is SNEGSKA in the germline V gene (reference sequence). This CDR3 region has 11 residues. The CDR3 sequence: CSAGRNYEQYF. As DNA, the CDR3 is TGCAGTGCGGGCAGAAACTACGAGCAGTACTTC.

In regard to this clonotype: Given a much more abundant clone one base away, this may be a read error. The rearrangement joins TRBV2 to TRBJ2-1; 11 bases map to TRBD2. Germline values: CDR1 SNHLY, CDR2 FYNNEI. V shed 9 bases, J shed 5 bases, and the junction held 12 bases outside the gene matches. The CDR3 runs to 16 residues. CDR3 sequence reads: CASFKGTSGSNNEQFF. In nucleotides, the CDR3 is TGTGCCAGTTTCAAAGGGACTAGCGGATCTAACAATGAGCAGTTCTTC.

The sample holds many counts of this clonotype. V is TRBV2 and J is TRBJ2-3; 7 bases are a match to TRBD2. Germline assignment: CDR1 SNHLY and CDR2 FYNNEI. The CDR3 consists of 13 residues. The V gene end was trimmed by 5 bases and the J gene end by 5 bases; junction bases not matched to a gene: 4. In nucleotides, the CDR3 is TGTGCCAGCAGTAGCGGGGAGGGAGATACGCAGTATTTT. Translating gives CASSSGEGDTQYF. Combining the CDR3 with reference TRBV2 and TRBJ2-3 gives the whole variable domain EPEVTQTPSHQVTQMGQEVILRCVPISNHLYFYWYRQILGQKVEFLVSFYNNEISEKSEIFDDQFSVERPDGSNFTLKIRSTKLEDSAMYFCASSSGEGDTQYFGPGTRLTVL.

This clonotype was seen many times. V gene TRBV27 combines with J gene TRBJ2-5, with D uncertain. The CDR3 runs to 14 residues. CDR1 MNHEY and CDR2 SMNVEV come from the germline V gene (reference sequence). Trimming took 2 bases from V and 4 from J, leaving 11 bases between them. The CDR3 bases are TGTGCCAGCAGTTTAAACTCCCTTAGAGAGACCCAGTACTTC. This codes for CASSLNSLRETQYF.

The J gene is TRBJ2-1, the V gene TRBV7-2; D perhaps matches TRBD2 (6 bases). Germline loops: CDR1 SGHTA, CDR2 FQGNSA. The CDR3 loop spans 15 amino acids. V was shortened by 4 bases and J by 5 bases, with 15 bases between the two germline ends. In DNA form, the CDR3 reads TGTGCCAGCAGCTCCCGGGTGGGACTGGACAATGAGCAGTTCTTC. It encodes CASSSRVGLDNEQFF.